This T cell receptor beta chain was documented in a study of blood T cell repertoires in COVID-19. This CDR3 is 17 amino acids long. CDR1 MNHEY and CDR2 SMNVEV come from the germline V gene (reference sequence). The ends lost 6 bases at V and 0 bases at J; junction bases unmatched: 9. In the original processing: By means of reference gene primer amplification, nucleated cell counts were estimated. The table came from immunoSEQ multiplex PCR; TCRdb's copy has only in-frame clones and leaves some out. That table furnishes V, J and clone size, whereas the DNA furnished D and trimming. In the table there are fewer than 350,000 clones, about nine tenths of which are singletons.

The clonotype comes from a man in his 60s who had recovered from COVID-19. V usage is TRBV27 and J usage is TRBJ2-3, with TRBD2 matching 10 bases. Sequencing input: PBMCs or T cells enriched from blood (not recorded which). Written as DNA, the CDR3 is TGTGCCAGCAGCCTCTTTAGCGGGAGGACCAGCACAGATACGCAGTATTTT. Residues: CASSLFSGRTSTDTQYF.